Presented here are 13 T cell receptor beta chains from one specimen sequenced in a study of T-cell memory formation after mild COVID-19. TCRdb processed the 5' RACE reads anew with MiXCR; each CDR3 protein has one entry. The sample lists just under 550,000 distinct CDR3 sequences, roughly 20% occurring once. Input material: PBMCs or a T cell subset sorted from them (not recorded which). The receptors derive from an adult woman who had mild COVID-19 (a few samples of this study predate the infection). Cell type and time point are not known.

This clonotype showed up just a few times. The chain couples TRBV15 to TRBJ2-3, with TRBD2 matching 14 bases. The junction had 9 bases not matched to a gene; V was cut back by 5 bases and J by 5 bases. CDR3 length equals 17 residues. Germline lookup yields CDR1 LNHNV and CDR2 YYDKDF (reference sequence). The CDR3 spells CATSRRIGLAGGDTQYF. The CDR3 DNA reads TGTGCCACCAGCCGGCGAATAGGACTAGCGGGAGGAGATACGCAGTATTTT.

This clonotype was recorded a few times. V usage is TRBV5-1 and J usage is TRBJ2-3; 12 bases are shared with TRBD1. CDR1 and CDR2 from the germline V gene are SGHRS and YFSETQ. V lost 4 bases to trimming and J lost 9 bases; unmatched junction nucleotides: 6. The CDR3 is 14 amino acids. The CDR3 reads CASSMGQGARTQYF. The CDR3 coding sequence is TGCGCCAGCAGCATGGGACAGGGGGCGAGGACGCAGTATTTT.

This clonotype was seen more than once but under ten times. The chain combines TRBV5-1 with TRBJ2-5, with TRBD1 as a possible D gene (6 bases). The CDR3 has 15 amino acids. V dropped 4 bases and J dropped 2 bases, with 15 bases sitting between them. Germline values: CDR1 SGHRS, CDR2 YFSETQ. CDR3 sequence: CASSTKGQRQETQYF. The CDR3 nucleotides read TGCGCCAGCAGCACAAAAGGACAGCGACAAGAGACCCAGTACTTC.

The genes are TRBV20-1 and TRBJ2-1; a possible D gene is TRBD1 (6 bases). The V and J ends lost 6 bases and 6 bases respectively, with 18 bases between them. Germline loops: CDR1 DFQATT, CDR2 SNEGSKA (reference sequence). The CDR3 contains 14 residues. The CDR3: CSAIGRRGGNEQFF. In DNA form, the CDR3 reads TGCAGTGCCATCGGCCGAAGAGGGGGCAATGAGCAGTTCTTC.

This clonotype was recorded a few times. The chain is built from TRBV7-9 and TRBJ2-3; 11 bases map to TRBD2. The CDR3 runs 16 residues. The V gene end was trimmed by 5 bases and the J gene end by 7 bases; junction bases not matched to a gene: 11. Per germline, CDR1 SEHNR and CDR2 FQNEAQ (reference sequence). The CDR3 DNA follows: TGTGCCAGCAGCGTAACTAGCGGGAGATCGACCCATACGCAGTATTTT. Translated: CASSVTSGRSTHTQYF.

The rearrangement uses TRBV5-5 and TRBJ2-5; 9 bases line up with TRBD2. V lost 4 bases to trimming and J lost 4 bases; unmatched junction nucleotides: 11. CDR3 size: 16 residues. Germline V gives CDR1 SGHKS, CDR2 YYEKEE (reference sequence). The CDR3 region has the DNA TGTGCCAGCAGCGTGACCGGGACTAGCATTTTAGAGACCCAGTACTTC. Its translation: CASSVTGTSILETQYF.

This clonotype was counted only a few times. The chain uses TRBV7-9 and TRBJ2-7; unclear D gene. Germline CDR1 SEHNR, CDR2 FQNEAQ (reference sequence). V lost 5 bases, J lost 7 bases, and 9 bases lay in between. The CDR3 consists of 11 residues. CDR3: CASSPAREQYF. CDR3 coding DNA: TGTGCCAGCAGCCCCGCGAGGGAGCAGTACTTC.

The chain combines TRBV7-9 with TRBJ2-3; the match to TRBD2 covers 7 bases. Looked up from germline, CDR1 is SEHNR and CDR2 is FQNEAQ (reference sequence). V trimming: 3 bases; J trimming: 5 bases; junction bases outside the gene matches: 11. This CDR3 comprises 16 residues. This CDR3 is CASSFSYAGAGDTQYF. The DNA for the CDR3 is TGTGCCAGCAGCTTCTCTTATGCGGGAGCAGGAGATACGCAGTATTTT. The variable domain in full, completed from reference TRBV7-9 and TRBJ2-3, reads DTGVSQNPRHKITKRGQNVTFRCDPISEHNRLYWYRQTLGQGPEFLTYFQNEAQLEKSRLLSDRFSAERPKGSFSTLEIQRTEQGDSAMYLCASSFSYAGAGDTQYFGPGTRLTVL.

The J gene is TRBJ2-5, the V gene TRBV18; D possibly corresponds to TRBD2 (5 bases). Germline CDR1 is KGHSH and CDR2 is LQKENI. The CDR3 is 17 amino acids. Trimming stripped 0 bases from V and 1 base from J, with 15 bases between. The CDR3 spells CASSPPNGIRVQETQYF. The CDR3 nucleotides are TGTGCCAGCTCACCACCGAACGGGATTAGGGTCCAAGAGACCCAGTACTTC. The variable domain in full, with the rest retrieved from reference TRBV18 and TRBJ2-5, is NAGVMQNPRHLVRRRGQEARLRCSPMKGHSHVYWYRQLPEEGLKFMVYLQKENIIDESGMPKERFSAEFPKEGPSILRIQQVVRGDSAAYFCASSPPNGIRVQETQYFGPGTRLLVL.

The chain links TRBV29-1 to TRBJ2-3; a possible D gene is TRBD2 (6 bases). V dropped 3 bases and J dropped 3 bases, with 7 bases sitting between them. The CDR3 totals 12 residues. The germline CDR1 and CDR2 sequences are SQVTM and ANQGSEA. The CDR3 is CSVEEGTDTQYF. The CDR3 DNA reads TGCAGCGTTGAGGAGGGGACAGATACGCAGTATTTT.

This clonotype was seen a few times. The genes are TRBV7-9 and TRBJ1-4; D not certain. Germline CDR1 reads SEHNR; CDR2 reads FQNEAQ (reference sequence). The CDR3 covers 13 residues. Trimming removed 4 bases at V and 7 bases at J, with 10 bases between. The CDR3 region is CASSSHLSEKLFF. The CDR3 coding sequence is TGTGCCAGCAGCTCGCACCTCAGTGAAAAACTGTTTTTT.

This clonotype has a handful of counts. V usage is TRBV11-2 and J usage is TRBJ2-1; D is ambiguous. There are 14 residues in the CDR3. V shed 3 bases and J shed 0 bases, with 6 bases lying between them. CDR1 SGHAT and CDR2 FQNNGV come from the germline V gene. The CDR3 region has the DNA TGTGCCAGCAGCTTGAGCACCTCCTACAATGAGCAGTTCTTC. This encodes CASSLSTSYNEQFF.

This clonotype was seen only a few times. This chain uses TRBV20-1 with TRBJ1-6, with 7 bases fitting TRBD1. The ends lost 0 bases at V and 9 bases at J; junction bases unmatched: 11. Germline V lookup: CDR1 DFQATT, CDR2 SNEGSKA (reference sequence). CDR3 length: 16 residues. CDR3 in amino acids: CSARDGRTGDSSPLHF. In DNA, the CDR3 is TGCAGTGCTAGAGATGGTAGAACAGGGGATAGTTCACCCCTCCACTTT.